A few counts support the clone carrying this TCR beta chain. These data come from a study of early T cells in non-severe SARS-CoV-2 infection. The CDR3 sequence is 15 residues long. V was pared by 0 bases and J by 4 bases, with 11 bases between. Germline lookup yields CDR1 MGHRA and CDR2 YSYEKL. The TCR library protocol was used to attach unique molecular identifiers. These identifiers were attached to individual cDNA molecules. One entry per CDR3 protein results from TCRdb running MiXCR on the 5' RACE reads. Of tens of thousands of distinct CDR3 sequences in the sample, more than 13% were seen once. The sequencing input was whole blood. The V and J genes are TRBV4-1 and TRBJ2-3, with a tentative D call TRBD1 (5 bases). This TCR was recovered from an adult who was a healthcare worker with PCR-confirmed SARS-CoV-2 infection or an uninfected control (not recorded which). The DNA for the CDR3 is TGCGCCAGCAGCCAAGACAGGGTACGCGCAGATACGCAGTATTTT. Protein: CASSQDRVRADTQYF.